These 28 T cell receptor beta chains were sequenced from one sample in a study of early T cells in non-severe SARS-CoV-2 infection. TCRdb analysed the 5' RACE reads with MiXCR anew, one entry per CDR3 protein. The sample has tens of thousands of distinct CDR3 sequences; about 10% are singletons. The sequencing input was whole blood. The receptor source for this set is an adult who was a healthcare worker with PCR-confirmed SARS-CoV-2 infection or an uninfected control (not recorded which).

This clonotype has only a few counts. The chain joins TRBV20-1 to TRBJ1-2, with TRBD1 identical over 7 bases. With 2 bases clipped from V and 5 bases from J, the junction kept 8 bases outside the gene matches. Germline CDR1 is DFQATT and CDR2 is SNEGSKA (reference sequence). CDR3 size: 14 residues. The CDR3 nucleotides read TGCAGTGCTAGATCTCCTGGGACAGCTTATGGCTACACCTTC. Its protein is CSARSPGTAYGYTF.

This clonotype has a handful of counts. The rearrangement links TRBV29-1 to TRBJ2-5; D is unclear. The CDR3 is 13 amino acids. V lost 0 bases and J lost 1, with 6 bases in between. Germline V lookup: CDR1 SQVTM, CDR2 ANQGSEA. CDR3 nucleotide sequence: TGCAGCGTTGAAGAGGGTTCCCAAGAGACCCAGTACTTC. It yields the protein CSVEEGSQETQYF.

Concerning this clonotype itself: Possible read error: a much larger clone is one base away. CDR3 coding DNA: TGTGCCAGCAGCTCCCTCGCAAGCGGGAGTAATCCCTACGAGAAGTACTTC. It specifies CASSSLASGSNPYEKYF. V is TRBV11-2 and J is TRBJ2-7, with 8 positions matching TRBD2. CDR3 length: 17 amino acids. CDR1 and CDR2 from the germline V gene are SGHAT and FQNNGV.

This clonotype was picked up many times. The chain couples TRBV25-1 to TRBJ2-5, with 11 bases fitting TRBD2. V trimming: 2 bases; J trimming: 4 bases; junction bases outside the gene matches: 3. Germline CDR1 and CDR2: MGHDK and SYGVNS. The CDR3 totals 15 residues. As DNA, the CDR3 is TGTGCCAGCAGTGAACGGCTAGCGGGAGGAGAGACCCAGTACTTC. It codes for CASSERLAGGETQYF.

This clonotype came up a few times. Here the CDR3 reads CAWSLGSNQPQHF. CDR3 coding DNA: TGTGCCTGGAGTCTTGGTAGCAATCAGCCCCAGCATTTT. The rearrangement links TRBV30 to TRBJ1-5; D remains unclear. Trimming removed 2 bases at V and 0 bases at J, with 5 bases between. CDR3 length equals 13 residues. Germline V gene data show CDR1 as GTSNPN and CDR2 as SVGIG (reference sequence).

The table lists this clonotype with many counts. The CDR3 protein is CASSYLAGPNTGELFF. The CDR3 region has the DNA TGTGCCAGCAGCTACCTAGCGGGCCCTAACACCGGGGAGCTGTTTTTT. This chain links TRBV12-3 or TRBV12-4 with TRBJ2-2, with 8 nucleotides matching TRBD2. The CDR3 covers 16 residues. V shed 6 bases and J 2 bases; nucleotides not matched to a gene: 8.

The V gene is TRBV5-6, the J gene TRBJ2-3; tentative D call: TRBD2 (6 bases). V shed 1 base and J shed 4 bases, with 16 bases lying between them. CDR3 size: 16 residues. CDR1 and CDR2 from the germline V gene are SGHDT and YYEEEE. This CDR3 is CASSLWGTPAPDTQYF. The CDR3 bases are TGTGCCAGCAGCTTGTGGGGGACTCCAGCGCCAGATACGCAGTATTTT.

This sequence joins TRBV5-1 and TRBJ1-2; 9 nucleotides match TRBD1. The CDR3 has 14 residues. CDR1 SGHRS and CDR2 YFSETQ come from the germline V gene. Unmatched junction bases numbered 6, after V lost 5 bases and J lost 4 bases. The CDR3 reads CASSTGTGSYGYTF. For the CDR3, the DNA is TGCGCCAGCAGTACCGGGACAGGGTCCTATGGCTACACCTTC. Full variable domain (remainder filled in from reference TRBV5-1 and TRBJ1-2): KAGVTQTPRYLIKTRGQQVTLSCSPISGHRSVSWYQQTPGQGLQFLFEYFSETQRNKGNFPGRFSGRQFSNSRSEMNVSTLELGDSALYLCASSTGTGSYGYTFGSGTRLTVV.

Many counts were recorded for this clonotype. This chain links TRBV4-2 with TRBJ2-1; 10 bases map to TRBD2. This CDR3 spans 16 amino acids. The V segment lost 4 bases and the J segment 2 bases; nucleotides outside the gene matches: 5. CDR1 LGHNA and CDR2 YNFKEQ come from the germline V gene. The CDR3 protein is CASSPPGTSAYNEQFF. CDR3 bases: TGTGCCAGCAGCCCACCCGGGACTAGCGCCTACAATGAGCAGTTCTTC.

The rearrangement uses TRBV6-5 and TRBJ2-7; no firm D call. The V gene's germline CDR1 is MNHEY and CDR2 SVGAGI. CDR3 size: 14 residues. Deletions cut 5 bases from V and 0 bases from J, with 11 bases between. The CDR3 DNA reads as TGTGCCAGCAGTCGACGCGTATTCTCCTACGAGCAGTACTTC. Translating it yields CASSRRVFSYEQYF.

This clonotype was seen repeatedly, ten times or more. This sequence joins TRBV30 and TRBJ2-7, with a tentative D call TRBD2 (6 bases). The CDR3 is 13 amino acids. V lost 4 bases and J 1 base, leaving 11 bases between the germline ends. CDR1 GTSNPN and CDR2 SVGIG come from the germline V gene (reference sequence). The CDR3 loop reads CAWTPGLSYEQYF. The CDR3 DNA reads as TGTGCCTGGACACCAGGACTATCCTACGAGCAGTACTTC.

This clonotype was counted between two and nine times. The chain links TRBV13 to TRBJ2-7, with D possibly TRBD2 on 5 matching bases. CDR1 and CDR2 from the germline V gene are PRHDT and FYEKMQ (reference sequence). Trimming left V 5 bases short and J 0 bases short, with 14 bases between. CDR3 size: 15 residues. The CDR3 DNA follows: TGTGCCAGCAGCCCCCGGACGGGGAGCTCCTACGAGCAGTACTTC. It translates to CASSPRTGSSYEQYF.

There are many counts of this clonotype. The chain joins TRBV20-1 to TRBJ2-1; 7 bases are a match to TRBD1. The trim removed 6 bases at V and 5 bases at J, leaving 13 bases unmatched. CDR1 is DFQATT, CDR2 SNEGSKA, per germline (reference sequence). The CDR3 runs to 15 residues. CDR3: CSAEPGQRSHNEQFF. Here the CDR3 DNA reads TGCAGTGCAGAACCGGGACAGAGATCACACAATGAGCAGTTCTTC.

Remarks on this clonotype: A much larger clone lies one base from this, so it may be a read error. The CDR3 region has the DNA TGTGCCAGCAGCTCAGGGACCGCAGCACGGTTTTACGAGCAGTACTTC. This codes for CASSSGTAARFYEQYF. V usage is TRBV11-2 and J usage is TRBJ2-7, with D perhaps TRBD1 or TRBD2 (5 bases each). This CDR3 has 16 amino acids. Germline-derived CDR1 and CDR2 are SGHAT and FQNNGV. Trimming took 4 bases from V and 4 from J, leaving 20 bases between them.

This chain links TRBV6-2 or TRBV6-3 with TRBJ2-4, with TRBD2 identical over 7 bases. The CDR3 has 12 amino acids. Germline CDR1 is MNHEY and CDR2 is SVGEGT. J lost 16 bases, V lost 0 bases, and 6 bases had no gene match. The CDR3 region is CASSYSLADLYF. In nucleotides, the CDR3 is TGTGCCAGCAGTTACTCGCTAGCGGACCTTTACTTC.

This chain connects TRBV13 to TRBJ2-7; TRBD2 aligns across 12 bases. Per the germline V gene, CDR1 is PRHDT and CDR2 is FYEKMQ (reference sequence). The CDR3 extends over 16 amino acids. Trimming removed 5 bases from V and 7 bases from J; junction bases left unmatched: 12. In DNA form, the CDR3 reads TGTGCCAGCAGCCGAACTTTCGGGACTAGCGGGTGGGAGCAGTACTTC. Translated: CASSRTFGTSGWEQYF.

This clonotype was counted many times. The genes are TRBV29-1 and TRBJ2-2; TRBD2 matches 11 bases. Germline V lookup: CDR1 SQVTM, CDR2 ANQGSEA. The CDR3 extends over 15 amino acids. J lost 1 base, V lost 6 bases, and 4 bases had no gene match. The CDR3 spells CSVKTSGMNTGELFF. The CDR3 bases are TGCAGCGTCAAGACTAGCGGGATGAACACCGGGGAGCTGTTTTTT.

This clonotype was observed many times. This chain's CDR3 is CASRTSQGGEKLFF. CDR3 coding DNA: TGTGCCAGCAGAACAAGTCAGGGAGGTGAAAAACTGTTTTTT. The chain employs TRBV2 and TRBJ1-4, with a possible D match to TRBD1 (5 bases). The V gene lost 6 bases and the J gene lost 7 bases, with 15 bases spanning the gap. Per the germline V gene, CDR1 is SNHLY and CDR2 is FYNNEI. There are 14 residues in the CDR3.

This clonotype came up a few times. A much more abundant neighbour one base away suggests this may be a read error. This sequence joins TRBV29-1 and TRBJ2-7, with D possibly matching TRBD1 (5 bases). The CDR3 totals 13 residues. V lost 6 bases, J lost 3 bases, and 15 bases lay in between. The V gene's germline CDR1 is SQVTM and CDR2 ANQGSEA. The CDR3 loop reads CSVGNDQGYEQYF. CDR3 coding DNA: TGCAGCGTCGGCAACGACCAGGGCTACGAGCAGTACTTC.

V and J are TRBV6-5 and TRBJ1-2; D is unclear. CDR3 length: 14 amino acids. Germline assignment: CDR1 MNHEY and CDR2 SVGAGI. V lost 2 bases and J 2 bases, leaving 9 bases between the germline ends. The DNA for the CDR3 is TGTGCCAGCAGTTACGATCCCTTGAACTATGGCTACACCTTC. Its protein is CASSYDPLNYGYTF.

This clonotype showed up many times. The CDR3 reads CASSLTSGEQFF. As DNA, the CDR3 is TGTGCCAGCAGCTTAACTAGCGGGGAGCAGTTCTTC. J is TRBJ2-1 and V is TRBV9; 9 nucleotides align to TRBD2. The ends lost 4 bases at V and 10 bases at J; junction bases unmatched: 3. CDR1 is SGDLS, CDR2 YYNGEE, per germline. This CDR3 spans 12 amino acids.

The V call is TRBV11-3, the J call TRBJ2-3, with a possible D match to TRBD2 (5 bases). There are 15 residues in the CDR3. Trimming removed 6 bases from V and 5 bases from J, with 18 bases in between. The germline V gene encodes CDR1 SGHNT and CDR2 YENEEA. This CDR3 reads CASSPRAGPVDTQYF. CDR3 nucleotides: TGTGCCAGCAGTCCTCGGGCGGGCCCGGTAGATACGCAGTATTTT.

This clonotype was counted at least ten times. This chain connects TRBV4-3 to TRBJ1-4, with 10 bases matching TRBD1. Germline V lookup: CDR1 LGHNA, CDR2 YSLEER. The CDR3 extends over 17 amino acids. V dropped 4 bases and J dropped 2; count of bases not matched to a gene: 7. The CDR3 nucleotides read TGCGCCAGCAGCCGGGGACAGGGGATTTCGACTAATGAAAAACTGTTTTTT. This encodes CASSRGQGISTNEKLFF.

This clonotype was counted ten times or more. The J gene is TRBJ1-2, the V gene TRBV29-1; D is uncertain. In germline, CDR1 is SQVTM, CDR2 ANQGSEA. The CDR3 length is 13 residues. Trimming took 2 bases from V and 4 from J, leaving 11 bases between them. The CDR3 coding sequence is TGCAGCGTTGAAATCGGTGGGGTCTATGGCTACACCTTC. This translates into CSVEIGGVYGYTF.

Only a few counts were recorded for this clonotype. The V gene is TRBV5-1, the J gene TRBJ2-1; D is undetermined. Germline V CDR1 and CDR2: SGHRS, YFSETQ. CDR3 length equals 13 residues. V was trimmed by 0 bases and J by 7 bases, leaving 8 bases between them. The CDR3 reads CASSLGWGNEQFF. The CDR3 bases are TGCGCCAGCAGCTTGGGGTGGGGAAATGAGCAGTTCTTC.

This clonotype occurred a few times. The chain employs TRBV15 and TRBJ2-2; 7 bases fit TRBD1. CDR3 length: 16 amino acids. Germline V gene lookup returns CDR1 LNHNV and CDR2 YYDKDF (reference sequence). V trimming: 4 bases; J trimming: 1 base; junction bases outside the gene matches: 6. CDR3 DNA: TGTGCCACCAGCACCCCTCGGACAGGGAACACCGGGGAGCTGTTTTTT. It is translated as CATSTPRTGNTGELFF.

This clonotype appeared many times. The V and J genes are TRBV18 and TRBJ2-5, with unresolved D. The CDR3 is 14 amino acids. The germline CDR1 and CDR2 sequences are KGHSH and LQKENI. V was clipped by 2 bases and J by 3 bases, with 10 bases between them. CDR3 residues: CASSPDIAEETQYF. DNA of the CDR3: TGTGCCAGCTCACCAGACATCGCCGAAGAGACCCAGTACTTC.

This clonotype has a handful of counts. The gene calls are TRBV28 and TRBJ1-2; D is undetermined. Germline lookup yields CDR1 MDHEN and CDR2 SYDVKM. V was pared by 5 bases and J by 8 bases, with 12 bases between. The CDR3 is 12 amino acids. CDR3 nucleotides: TGTGCCAGCAGTCTCGAGGTTCCCGGCTACACCTTC. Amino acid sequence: CASSLEVPGYTF.